The present T cell receptor (beta chain) was sequenced within a study of cytomegalovirus exposure and HLA in healthy donors. Study-wide findings and caveats: With high specificity and sensitivity, the classifier reportedly diagnosed cytomegalovirus status. Generally TCR sequences proved uncommon, though certain public TCRs appeared in numerous donors. A list of roughly 180 TCR beta chains associated with cytomegalovirus was given.

Remarks on this clone: What it binds is not known.

Assay used: immunoSEQ multiplex PCR; TCRdb lists only in-frame clones, some missing. Among around 160,000 clones, 88% were seen once, and the ten largest hold 3%. CDR1 and CDR2 (germline): LNHNV, YYDKDF (reference sequence). The ends were cut back, 5 bases at V and 2 bases at J, with 7 bases in the middle. The CDR3 is 12 residues long. The sequenced sample was PBMCs. V is TRBV15 and J is TRBJ2-7, with D perhaps TRBD1 (5 bases). The receptor's source is a man younger than 35 in good health and CMV-seronegative. The CDR3 loop reads CATSPGTYEQYF. The DNA for the CDR3 is TGTGCCACCAGCCCAGGGACCTACGAGCAGTACTTC. The whole variable domain, remainder taken from reference TRBV15 and TRBJ2-7, is DAMVIQNPRYQVTQFGKPVTLSCSQTLNHNVMYWYQQKSSQAPKLLFHYYDKDFNNEADTPDNFQSRRPNTSFCFLDIRSPGLGDTAMYLCATSPGTYEQYFGPGTRLTVT.